Sequencing of this T cell receptor beta chain was carried out in a study of identical twins. General observations from the study: Researchers reported weaker excess twin sharing in beta out-of-frame sequences. Potential partial confounding of zero-insertion analyses by invariant MAIT and iNKT cells was noted. A lower insertion count was a feature of abundant cord blood beta clonotypes, with no such feature in memory repertoires.

TCRdb reanalysed the 5' RACE reads using MiXCR and keeps one entry per CDR3 protein. Of approximately 890,000 distinct CDR3 sequences detected, 9% to 15% appear once; the ten largest clones hold 1.5% to 2%. Donors were all healthy Caucasians. The CDR3 is 14 amino acids. The V gene end was trimmed by 6 bases and the J gene end by 4 bases; junction bases not matched to a gene: 6. This clonotype was found a few times. The antigen is undetermined. These data were likewise used in another study, on yellow fever vaccine responses in identical twins.

The V and J genes are TRBV12-3 or TRBV12-4 and TRBJ2-7; 10 bases are shared with TRBD2. The receptor was isolated from a woman younger than 35 in good health. The specimen was PBMCs. The CDR3 here is CASSRLAGEYEQYF. The CDR3 nucleotides read TGTGCCAGCAGCCGCCTAGCGGGAGAATACGAGCAGTACTTC.